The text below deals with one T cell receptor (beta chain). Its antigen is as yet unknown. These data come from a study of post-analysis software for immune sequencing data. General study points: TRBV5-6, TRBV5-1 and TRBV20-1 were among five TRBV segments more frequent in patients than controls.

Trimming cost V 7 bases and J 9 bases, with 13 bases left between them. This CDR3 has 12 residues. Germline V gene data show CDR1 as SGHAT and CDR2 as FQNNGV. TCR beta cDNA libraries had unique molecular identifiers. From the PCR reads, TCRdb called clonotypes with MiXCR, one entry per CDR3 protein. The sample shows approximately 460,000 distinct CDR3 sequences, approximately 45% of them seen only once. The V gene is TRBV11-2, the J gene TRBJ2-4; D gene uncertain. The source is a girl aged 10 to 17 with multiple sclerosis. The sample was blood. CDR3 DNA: TGTGCCAGCACCTTCCTCCCTAGCATTCAGTACTTC. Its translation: CASTFLPSIQYF. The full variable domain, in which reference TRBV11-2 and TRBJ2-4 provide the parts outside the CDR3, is EAGVAQSPRYKIIEKRQSVAFWCNPISGHATLYWYQQILGQGPKLLIQFQNNGVVDDSQLPKDRFSAERLKGVDSTLKIQPAKLEDSAVYLCASTFLPSIQYFGAGTRLSVL.